In this sample, the clone carrying this T cell receptor beta chain turned up once. This sample stems from a study of blood T cell repertoires in COVID-19. Whole-study context: T cells, B-cell-depleted T cells, or PBMCs provided the cDNA or gDNA that served as material.

Participant ages covered roughly 18 to 89 years across 20 to 25 US areas. Clones were read by immunoSEQ multiplex PCR, and TCRdb kept only the in-frame ones, dropping some. The data show 300,000 to 350,000 clones, roughly 86% seen once. This CDR3 has 14 residues. Germline V gene data show CDR1 as KGHSH and CDR2 as LQKENI. The ends lost 11 bases at V and 2 bases at J; junction bases unmatched: 9. The rearrangement links TRBV18 to TRBJ2-5; TRBD2 matches 9 bases. Sequences were obtained from PBMCs or T cells enriched from blood (not recorded which). The TCR was taken from a woman younger than 30 who had recovered from COVID-19. The CDR3 is CAASASGGQETQYF. CDR3 nucleotide sequence: TGTGCCGCTTCTGCCAGCGGGGGGCAAGAGACCCAGTACTTC. Looking up the rest from reference TRBV18 and TRBJ2-5 gives the full variable domain: NAGVMQNPRHLVRRRGQEARLRCSPMKGHSHVYWYRQLPEEGLKFMVYLQKENIIDESGMPKERFSAEFPKEGPSILRIQQVVRGDSAAYFCAASASGGQETQYFGPGTRLLVL.